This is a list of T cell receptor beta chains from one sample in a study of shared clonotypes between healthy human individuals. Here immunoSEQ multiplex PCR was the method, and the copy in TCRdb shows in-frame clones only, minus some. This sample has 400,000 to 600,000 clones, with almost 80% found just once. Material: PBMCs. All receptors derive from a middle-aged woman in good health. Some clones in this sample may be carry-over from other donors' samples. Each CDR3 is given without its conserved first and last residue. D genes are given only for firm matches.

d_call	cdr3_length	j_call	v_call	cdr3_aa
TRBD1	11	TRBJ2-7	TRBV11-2	ASTGQGANEQY
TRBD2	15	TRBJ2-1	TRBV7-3	ASSPQPGLAGANEQF
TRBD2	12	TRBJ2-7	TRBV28	ASSLAGRPYEQY
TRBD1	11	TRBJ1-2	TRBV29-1	SARGQGDYGYT
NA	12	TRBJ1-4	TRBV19	ASSRGGENEKLF
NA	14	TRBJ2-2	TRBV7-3	ASSLLRGQNTGELF
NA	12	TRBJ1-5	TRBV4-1	ASSQDGGGQPQH
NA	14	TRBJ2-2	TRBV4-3	ASSQERPTNTGELF
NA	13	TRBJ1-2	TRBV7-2	ASSLDPAGSYGYT
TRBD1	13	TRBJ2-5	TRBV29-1	SVETGTGDQETQY
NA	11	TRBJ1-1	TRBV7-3	ASSLSQNTEAF
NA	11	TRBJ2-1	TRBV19	ASRRDAYNEQF
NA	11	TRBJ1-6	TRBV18	ASSQRGNSPLH
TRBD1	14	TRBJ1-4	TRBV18	ASSLLPGQGNEKLF
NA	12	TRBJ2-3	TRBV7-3	ASSLASSTDTQY
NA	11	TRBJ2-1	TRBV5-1	ASSLAGAGEQF
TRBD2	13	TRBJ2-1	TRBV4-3	ASSQGRLAGDEQF
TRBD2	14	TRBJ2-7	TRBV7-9	ASSSTQRLARGEQY
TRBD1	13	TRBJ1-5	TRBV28	ASSRRDRRNQPQH
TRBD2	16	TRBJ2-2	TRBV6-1	ASSEGRTSGVNTGELF
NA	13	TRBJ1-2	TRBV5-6	ASSLDDNSGNGYT
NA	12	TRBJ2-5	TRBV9	ASSVGPGGETQY
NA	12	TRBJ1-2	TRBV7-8	ASHRGAGSYGYT
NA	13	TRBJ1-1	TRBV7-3	ASSLIGGMNTEAF
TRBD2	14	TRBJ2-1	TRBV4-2	ASSQDLAGGLGEQF
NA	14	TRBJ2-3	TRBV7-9	ASSPRRGFSTDTQY
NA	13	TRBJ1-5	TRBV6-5	ASSPQWGGSQPQH
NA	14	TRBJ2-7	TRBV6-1	ASSEAVGQGSREQY
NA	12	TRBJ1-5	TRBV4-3	ASSQEVRNQPQH
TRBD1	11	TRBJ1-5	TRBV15	ATSRGGGQPQH
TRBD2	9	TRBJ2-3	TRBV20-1	SALGTSGVP
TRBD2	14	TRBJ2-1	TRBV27	ASSLALAGGSDEQF
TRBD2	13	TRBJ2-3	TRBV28	ASSSPSGRGDTQY
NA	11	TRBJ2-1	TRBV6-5	ASRQDNYNEQF
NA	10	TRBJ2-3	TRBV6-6	ASSYVPDSMY
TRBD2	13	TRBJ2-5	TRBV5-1	ASSLDGTGGETQY
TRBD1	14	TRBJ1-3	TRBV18	ASSLTGGLDGNTIY
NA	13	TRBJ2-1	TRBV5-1	ASSPDPRRDNEQF
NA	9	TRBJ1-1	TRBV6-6	ASSYSVGAF
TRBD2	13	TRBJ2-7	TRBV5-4	ASSLPLAGTHEQY
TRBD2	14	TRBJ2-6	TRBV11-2	ASSFTGGSGANVLT
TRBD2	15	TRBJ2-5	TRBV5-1	ASSPQTTSGSWETQY
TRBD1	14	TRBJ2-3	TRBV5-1	ASSFDGQGAIDTQY
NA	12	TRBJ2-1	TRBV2	ASSERAVYNEQF
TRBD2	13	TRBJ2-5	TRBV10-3	AISRTSRAGETQY
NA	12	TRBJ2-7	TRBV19	ASRPGASSYEQY
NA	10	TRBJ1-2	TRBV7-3	ASSEGQGGYT
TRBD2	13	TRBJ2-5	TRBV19	ASSRTSGIGETQY
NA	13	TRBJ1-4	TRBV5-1	ASSLEGQGYEKLF
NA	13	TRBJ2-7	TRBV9	ASSVEGGISYEQY